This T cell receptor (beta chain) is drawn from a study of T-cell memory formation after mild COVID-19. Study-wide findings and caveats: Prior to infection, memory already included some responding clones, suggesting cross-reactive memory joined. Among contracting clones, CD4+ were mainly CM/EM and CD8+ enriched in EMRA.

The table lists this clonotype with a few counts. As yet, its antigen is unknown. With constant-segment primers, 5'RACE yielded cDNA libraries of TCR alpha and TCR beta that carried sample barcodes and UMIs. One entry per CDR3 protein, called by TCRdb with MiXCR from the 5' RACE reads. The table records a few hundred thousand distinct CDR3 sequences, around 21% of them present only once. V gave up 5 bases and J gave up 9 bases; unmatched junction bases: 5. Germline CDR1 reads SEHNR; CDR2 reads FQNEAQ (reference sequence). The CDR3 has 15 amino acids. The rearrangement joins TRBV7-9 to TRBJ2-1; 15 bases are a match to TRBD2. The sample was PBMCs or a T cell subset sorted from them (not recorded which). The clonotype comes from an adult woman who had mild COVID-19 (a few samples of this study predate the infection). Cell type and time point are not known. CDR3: CASSPGTSGGLEQFF. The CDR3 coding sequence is TGTGCCAGCAGCCCGGGGACTAGCGGGGGGCTTGAGCAGTTCTTC.